The clone carrying this T cell receptor (beta chain) was recorded a few times. Antigen specificity is unknown. The CDR3 spans 15 residues. V gave up 5 bases and J gave up 1 base; unmatched junction bases: 7. Germline CDR1 and CDR2: MNHEY and SMNVEV (reference sequence). The study made its TCR cDNA through 5'RACE template switching. That step introduced a universal primer site along with UMIs. A single record per CDR3 protein comes from TCRdb applying MiXCR to the 5' RACE reads. Among fewer than 650,000 distinct CDR3 sequences listed, just over 20% were seen once. The data originate from a study of T cells after yellow fever vaccination. Across the study: Fractions with few cells were prepared using SMART-Seq v4 Ultra Low Input.

Findings of the study overall: Post-booster reappearance was seen for most primary-vaccination clones (around 96% CD4, around 90% CD8).

The material sequenced was PBMCs, taken roughly 23 days after the first yellow fever vaccination. The V and J genes are TRBV27 and TRBJ1-1, with 7 bases lining up with TRBD1. This receptor was identified in a man aged 18 to 35 who received the YFV17D yellow fever vaccine. This CDR3 is CASSINRGSNTEAFF. CDR3 nucleotide sequence: TGTGCCAGCAGTATAAACAGGGGTTCGAACACTGAAGCTTTCTTT.